This T cell receptor beta chain emerged from a study of CD8 T cells in Susac syndrome. Random hexamers were used to reverse transcribe an amount of roughly 0.5 to 1 ug RNA. TCRdb re-called the immunoSEQ multiplex PCR reads through MiXCR, storing one row per CDR3 protein. The sample lists approximately 200,000 distinct CDR3 sequences, 90% to 96% occurring once. The CDR3 loop spans 15 amino acids. V lost 3 bases and J 4 bases, leaving 14 bases between the germline ends. Looked up from germline, CDR1 is LGHNA and CDR2 is YNFKEQ. The V gene is TRBV4-2, the J gene TRBJ2-3; either TRBD1 or TRBD2 may supply D (5 bases each). The sequenced sample was CD4+ T cells from PBMCs. The TCR was taken from a human donor with multiple sclerosis. The CDR3 region is CASSQSEGRADTQYF. CDR3 sequence (DNA): TGTGCCAGCAGCCAGTCTGAGGGGCGGGCAGATACGCAGTATTTT.